These 28 T cell receptor beta chains came from one sample sequenced in a study of early T cells in non-severe SARS-CoV-2 infection (dated by TCRdb to the early 2020s). Libraries came from 5' RACE. Sequenced on a NextSeq 500. TCRdb passed the public sequencing reads through fastp at Q25 and MiXCR, retaining productive beta sequences. CDR3 protein duplicates are merged, each entry listing the most common genes and DNA. This sample lists some 22,000 distinct CDR3 sequences; about 4.5% were detected once. The ten largest account for roughly 15% of the sample. The specimen sequenced was whole blood. The receptors originated from an adult who was a healthcare worker with PCR-confirmed SARS-CoV-2 infection or an uninfected control (not recorded which).

The chain combines TRBV20-1 with TRBJ1-3; D might be TRBD1 (5 bases). Germline CDR1 and CDR2: DFQATT and SNEGSKA (reference sequence). V lost 2 bases, J lost 0 bases, and 11 bases lay in between. The CDR3 is 15 amino acids. CDR3 in amino acids: CSARNRLHSGNTIYF. The CDR3 bases are TGCAGTGCTAGAAACAGGCTACACTCTGGAAACACCATATATTTT.

The V gene is TRBV2, the J gene TRBJ2-3, with D perhaps given as TRBD1 or TRBD2 (6 bases each). Trimming left V 4 bases short and J 0 bases short, with 11 bases between. Germline V CDR1 and CDR2: SNHLY, FYNNEI. The CDR3 length is 15 residues. Here the CDR3 reads CASSAGAHSTDTQYF. The CDR3 DNA sequence: TGTGCCAGCAGTGCGGGGGCCCATAGCACAGATACGCAGTATTTT.

This chain links TRBV7-2 with TRBJ2-7; the match to TRBD2 covers 12 bases. This CDR3 contains 14 residues. Germline V gene lookup returns CDR1 SGHTA and CDR2 FQGNSA. The junction had 9 bases not matched to a gene; V was cut back by 8 bases and J by 7 bases. This chain's CDR3 is CASAEGLAGLEQYF. The CDR3 nucleotides read TGTGCCAGCGCTGAAGGACTAGCGGGGTTGGAGCAGTACTTC.

The sample holds many counts of this clonotype. The chain carries TRBV14 and TRBJ1-1; D call uncertain. The V end lost 1 base, the J end lost 1 base, and 10 bases lay between the germline ends. CDR1 is SGHDN and CDR2 is FVKESK in the germline V gene. The CDR3 has 15 amino acids. As DNA, the CDR3 is TGTGCCAGCAGCCAAGCGGGAGGAGCGAACACTGAAGCTTTCTTT. Protein: CASSQAGGANTEAFF. Combining the CDR3 with reference TRBV14 and TRBJ1-1 gives the whole variable domain EAGVTQFPSHSVIEKGQTVTLRCDPISGHDNLYWYRRVMGKEIKFLLHFVKESKQDESGMPNNRFLAERTGGTYSTLKVQPAELEDSGVYFCASSQAGGANTEAFFGQGTRLTVV.

At least ten counts were recorded for this clonotype. The V call is TRBV7-6, the J call TRBJ2-1; TRBD2 might be the D (5 bases). The CDR3 sequence is 13 residues long. Germline values: CDR1 SGHVS, CDR2 FNYEAQ. The CDR3 reads CATGRASYNEQFF. The DNA of the CDR3 is TGTGCAACCGGGCGGGCTTCCTACAATGAGCAGTTCTTC.

This clonotype was picked up a small number of times. The genes are TRBV29-1 and TRBJ2-2; TRBD1 or TRBD2 may be the D gene (6 bases each). V was shortened by 4 bases and J by 7 bases, with 13 bases between the two germline ends. Germline-derived CDR1 and CDR2 are SQVTM and ANQGSEA. The CDR3 loop spans 13 amino acids. The CDR3 bases are TGCAGCGTTGGAGTGGGGGGCGGCGGGGAGCTGTTTTTT. Translation gives CSVGVGGGGELFF.

This clonotype has at least ten counts. This chain links TRBV24-1 with TRBJ2-3; the D gene is possibly TRBD2 (7 bases). CDR1 KGHDR and CDR2 SFDVKD come from the germline V gene. CDR3 size: 14 residues. The V end was cut by 3 bases, the J end by 8 bases, with 14 bases between. This CDR3 is CATSDQQGGGTQYF. CDR3 coding DNA: TGTGCCACCAGTGATCAACAGGGAGGGGGTACGCAGTATTTT.

This clonotype showed up just a few times. The chain employs TRBV6-2 or TRBV6-3 and TRBJ1-1; tentative D call: TRBD1 (5 bases). CDR1 is MNHEY, CDR2 SVGEGT, per germline. V lost 7 bases, J lost 11 bases, and 17 bases lay in between. This CDR3 spans 12 amino acids. CDR3 amino acids: CASKSVAEGAFF. CDR3 in DNA: TGTGCCAGCAAGTCAGTGGCGGAGGGGGCTTTCTTT.

The CDR3 nucleotides read TGCAGTGCTAGAGATCTTAGGGCAGACTACGAGCAGTACTTC. As protein: CSARDLRADYEQYF. The chain links TRBV20-1 to TRBJ2-7; unclear D gene. The CDR3 covers 14 residues. The germline V and J ends were trimmed by 0 bases and 3 bases, with 12 bases remaining between them. In germline, CDR1 is DFQATT, CDR2 SNEGSKA (reference sequence).

This clonotype was seen only a few times. This chain connects TRBV5-6 to TRBJ2-7, with 10 nucleotides matching TRBD1. With V trimmed by 4 bases and J by 4 bases, 8 bases remained unmatched. Germline V CDR1 and CDR2: SGHDT, YYEEEE. The length of the CDR3 is 15 residues. CDR3 residues: CASSTLGTGDYEQYF. In DNA, the CDR3 is TGTGCCAGCAGCACCCTCGGGACAGGGGATTACGAGCAGTACTTC.

The rearrangement uses TRBV30 and TRBJ1-1, with 7 bases fitting TRBD1. The trim removed 4 bases at V and 5 bases at J, leaving 7 bases unmatched. The V gene's germline CDR1 is GTSNPN and CDR2 SVGIG (reference sequence). This CDR3 is 13 amino acids long. The CDR3 sequence is CAWKKGAQTEAFF. The CDR3 DNA sequence: TGTGCCTGGAAAAAGGGGGCGCAGACTGAAGCTTTCTTT. The complete variable domain, with remaining parts taken from reference TRBV30 and TRBJ1-1, reads SQTIHQWPATLVQPVGSPLSLECTVEGTSNPNLYWYRQAAGRGLQLLFYSVGIGQISSEVPQNLSASRPQDRQFILSSKKLLLSDSGFYLCAWKKGAQTEAFFGQGTRLTVV.

In regard to this clonotype: Just one base apart from a much larger clone, this may be a read error. The chain couples TRBV29-1 to TRBJ2-7; 10 nucleotides align to TRBD2. The length of the CDR3 is 13 residues. The V gene's germline CDR1 is SQVTM and CDR2 ANQGSEA. The chain's CDR3 is CSVGLAGAYEQCF. In DNA form, the CDR3 reads TGCAGCGTTGGGCTAGCGGGGGCCTACGAGCAGTGCTTC.

This clonotype is medium-sized (0.01 to 0.1%) in the sample. The genes are TRBV6-1 and TRBJ1-5; no firm D call. This CDR3 is built from 13 residues. Germline lookup yields CDR1 MNHNS and CDR2 SASEGT. V lost 2 bases and J lost 4, with 6 bases in between. This CDR3 is CASSESMNQPQHF. DNA for the CDR3: TGTGCCAGCAGTGAAAGCATGAATCAGCCCCAGCATTTT.

In this sample, this clonotype turned up a few times. The chain is built from TRBV20-1 and TRBJ2-5; TRBD2 aligns across 7 bases. The germline V gene encodes CDR1 DFQATT and CDR2 SNEGSKA (reference sequence). CDR3 length equals 13 residues. V lost 6 bases, J lost 0 bases, and 4 bases stayed unmatched. DNA of the CDR3: TGCAGTGCCTCTGGACTAGACCAAGAGACCCAGTACTTC. It encodes CSASGLDQETQYF.

This clonotype was counted a few times. V and J are TRBV9 and TRBJ2-5; perhaps TRBD1 as D (5 bases). The V end was cut by 1 base, the J end by 4 bases, with 8 bases between. The CDR3 totals 13 residues. CDR1 and CDR2 from the germline V gene are SGDLS and YYNGEE. In DNA form, the CDR3 reads TGTGCCAGCAGCGTAAGCAGGGCAGAGACCCAGTACTTC. Amino acid sequence: CASSVSRAETQYF.

This clonotype has only a few counts. The chain combines TRBV12-3 or TRBV12-4 with TRBJ2-1; no clear D. V was trimmed by 3 bases and J by 8 bases, leaving 11 bases between them. This CDR3 has 13 amino acids. The CDR3 DNA sequence: TGTGCCAGCAGTTTGAACACCGTTTATGAGCAGTTCTTC. Translating gives CASSLNTVYEQFF.

This clonotype was counted only a few times. The chain recombines TRBV11-2 with TRBJ1-2; D gene unclear. This CDR3 is 12 amino acids long. Looked up from germline, CDR1 is SGHAT and CDR2 is FQNNGV. With 4 bases removed from V and 4 bases from J, the gap between germline ends came to 7 bases. The CDR3 protein is CASSSPSYGYTF. In DNA, the CDR3 is TGTGCCAGCAGCTCCCCAAGCTATGGCTACACCTTC.

This clonotype has at least ten counts. The CDR3 DNA reads TGCGCCAGCAGCTGGACTGGAGGGAACACTGAAGCTTTCTTT. Protein sequence: CASSWTGGNTEAFF. The chain has TRBV5-1 and TRBJ1-1; D ambiguous. Deletions cut 3 bases from V and 1 base from J, with 10 bases between. The V gene's germline CDR1 is SGHRS and CDR2 YFSETQ. The CDR3 loop spans 14 amino acids.

The rearrangement uses TRBV19 and TRBJ2-7, with a possible D match to TRBD1 (6 bases). The CDR3 extends over 14 amino acids. Germline V lookup: CDR1 LNHDA, CDR2 SQIVND (reference sequence). V dropped 9 bases and J dropped 2 bases, with 17 bases sitting between them. Written as DNA, the CDR3 is TGTGCCAGCAGGTACACAGGGATCGCCTACGAGCAGTACTTC. Translation: CASRYTGIAYEQYF.

This clonotype was seen a few times. This sequence joins TRBV29-1 and TRBJ1-2; D call uncertain. CDR1 is SQVTM, CDR2 ANQGSEA, per germline. The CDR3 extends over 14 amino acids. Trimming stripped 6 bases from V and 3 bases from J, with 17 bases between. DNA for the CDR3: TGCAGCGTCCACACCTTTTGGGGAGACTATGGCTACACCTTC. Residues: CSVHTFWGDYGYTF.

This clonotype has ten or more counts. This rearrangement joins TRBV29-1 to TRBJ2-6; no definite D call. The ends were cut back, 4 bases at V and 2 bases at J, with 9 bases in the middle. The CDR3 spans 14 residues. Germline-derived CDR1 and CDR2 are SQVTM and ANQGSEA. This chain's CDR3 is CSVGVAPGANVLTF. The DNA for the CDR3 is TGCAGCGTTGGCGTTGCACCTGGGGCCAACGTCCTGACTTTC.

The V gene is TRBV20-1, the J gene TRBJ2-3; TRBD2 aligns across 7 bases. Germline V CDR1 and CDR2: DFQATT, SNEGSKA (reference sequence). V shed 5 bases, J shed 2 bases, and the junction held 10 bases outside the gene matches. This CDR3 comprises 15 residues. CDR3 DNA: TGCAGTGCTGGTGGATCAGCGGGGTCCACAGATACGCAGTATTTT. This translates into CSAGGSAGSTDTQYF.

V usage is TRBV19 and J usage is TRBJ2-6, with D tentatively TRBD2 (7 bases). V lost 5 bases to trimming and J lost 2 bases, with 13 bases between them. CDR3 length equals 16 residues. Germline CDR1 and CDR2: LNHDA and SQIVND (reference sequence). CDR3 sequence (DNA): TGTGCCAGTAGTCTCGAGGGGGGGACTGGGGCCAACGTCCTGACTTTC. Amino acids: CASSLEGGTGANVLTF.

This clonotype was counted a few times. V gene TRBV5-4 combines with J gene TRBJ2-3, with 14 bases aligning to TRBD2. Germline loops: CDR1 SGHNT, CDR2 YYREEE (reference sequence). The CDR3 covers 17 residues. Germline trimming cut 4 bases from V and 6 bases from J; bases unmatched to any gene: 10. This CDR3 is CASSEGTSGGAHDTQYF. The CDR3 coding sequence is TGTGCCAGCAGCGAGGGGACTAGCGGGGGTGCGCACGATACGCAGTATTTT. The variable domain in full, completed from reference TRBV5-4 and TRBJ2-3, reads ETGVTQSPTHLIKTRGQQVTLRCSSQSGHNTVSWYQQALGQGPQFIFQYYREEENGRGNFPPRFSGLQFPNYSSELNVNALELDDSALYLCASSEGTSGGAHDTQYFGPGTRLTVL.

This clonotype was seen only a few times. The chain is built from TRBV20-1 and TRBJ1-1; 7 positions match TRBD1. This CDR3 has 13 amino acids. The V segment lost 5 bases and the J segment 2 bases; nucleotides outside the gene matches: 5. Germline CDR1 is DFQATT and CDR2 is SNEGSKA (reference sequence). The CDR3 coding sequence is TGCAGTGCTTTAGGACAGGAAAACACTGAAGCTTTCTTT. Protein product: CSALGQENTEAFF.

This clonotype was counted many times. The chain couples TRBV30 to TRBJ1-3, with D perhaps TRBD1 (5 bases). Germline CDR1 is GTSNPN and CDR2 is SVGIG (reference sequence). There are 12 residues in the CDR3. The V end was cut by 3 bases, the J end by 5 bases, with 8 bases between. CDR3 amino acids: CAWRPGRNTIYF. CDR3 in DNA: TGTGCCTGGAGACCAGGGAGAAACACCATATATTTT.

This clonotype was recorded at least ten times. The chain links TRBV5-6 to TRBJ1-2, with D tentatively TRBD1 (5 bases). There are 15 residues in the CDR3. Germline-derived CDR1 and CDR2 are SGHDT and YYEEEE. Trimming stripped 3 bases from V and 8 bases from J, with 20 bases between. CDR3 in DNA: TGTGCCAGCAGCTCGCGGTTCACAGGTCTTCCGGGCTACACCTTC. Encoded protein: CASSSRFTGLPGYTF.

At least ten counts were recorded for this clonotype. The V and J genes are TRBV24-1 and TRBJ2-5; no reliable D call. Trimming cost V 8 bases and J 2 bases, with 11 bases left between them. Per germline, CDR1 KGHDR and CDR2 SFDVKD. This CDR3 spans 13 amino acids. The CDR3 nucleotides are TGTGCCACCACTTCGGCGCATCAAGAGACCCAGTACTTC. Its translation: CATTSAHQETQYF.